One and the same sample provided the 8 T cell receptor beta chains below, sequenced in a study of Graves' ophthalmopathy and Graves' hyperthyroidism. The authors amplified TCR beta CDR3 regions, and they did so from RNA transcripts for repertoire sequencing. Second-round multiplex PCR followed a first-round RT-PCR using HTBI primers. TCRdb reprocessed the multiplex PCR reads via MiXCR and lists one record per CDR3 protein. The data hold hundreds of thousands of distinct CDR3 sequences, with roughly 21% observed a single time. The sequencing sample was made of peripheral blood. The receptors originated from a woman under 30 with stable Graves' hyperthyroidism.

This clonotype has just a few counts. The chain couples TRBV30 to TRBJ1-1; perhaps TRBD1 as D (6 bases). This CDR3 comprises 14 residues. Germline lookup yields CDR1 GTSNPN and CDR2 SVGIG (reference sequence). The V end lost 3 bases, the J end lost 0 bases, and 11 bases lay between the germline ends. The chain's CDR3 is CAWSRGQMNTEAFF. Here the CDR3 DNA reads TGTGCCTGGAGCAGGGGACAAATGAACACTGAAGCTTTCTTT.

This clonotype came up many times. The chain recombines TRBV7-3 with TRBJ2-5; no clear D. V lost 5 bases, J lost 1 base, and 14 bases lay in between. The CDR3 contains 15 residues. Germline V lookup: CDR1 SGHTA, CDR2 FQGTGA. In nucleotides, the CDR3 is TGTGCCAGCAGCATCAGTGGGCTACCCCAAGAGACCCAGTACTTC. This encodes CASSISGLPQETQYF. Together with reference TRBV7-3 and TRBJ2-5, the CDR3 gives the full variable domain: GAGVSQTPSNKVTEKGKYVELRCDPISGHTALYWYRQSLGQGPEFLIYFQGTGAADDSGLPNDRFFAVRPEGSVSTLKIQRTERGDSAVYLCASSISGLPQETQYFGPGTRLLVL.

Comment on this clonotype: This may stem from a read error, because a much larger clone lies one nucleotide away. This sequence joins TRBV6-4 and TRBJ2-6; no clear D. Germline-derived CDR1 and CDR2 are MRHNA and SNTAGT. This CDR3 is 15 amino acids long. As DNA, the CDR3 is TGTGCCATCAGTGACTCTGCAGACGGGGCCAACGTCCTGACTTTC. Protein sequence: CAISDSADGANVLTF.

This clonotype came up many times. A single base separates this from a much larger clone, so it may be a read error. The rearrangement links TRBV7-2 to TRBJ2-7; D is unresolved. CDR1 is SGHTA, CDR2 FQGNSA, per germline. The CDR3 spans 12 residues. The germline V and J ends were trimmed by 1 base and 5 bases, with 6 bases remaining between them. The CDR3 DNA sequence: TGTGCCAGCAGCTTAGACTTCAACGAGCAGTACTTC. Encoded protein: CASSLDFNEQYF. Looking up the rest from reference TRBV7-2 and TRBJ2-7 gives the full variable domain: GAGVSQSPSNKVTEKGKDVELRCDPISGHTALYWYRQSLGQGLEFLIYFQGNSAPDKSGLPSDRFSAERTGGSVSTLTIQRTQQEDSAVYLCASSLDFNEQYFGPGTRLTVT.

This clonotype has only one observation. An end of the junction differs from the germline gene, which may be a read error. The chain links TRBV12-3 or TRBV12-4 to TRBJ2-7; D possibly corresponds to TRBD2 (5 bases). The CDR3 consists of 16 residues. CDR3 bases: TGTGCCAGCAGTTTACGGGTCGGGATGGGCCTCTACGAACAGTACTTC. This sequence encodes CASSLRVGMGLYEQYF.

This clonotype came up many times. CDR3 in amino acids: CSATSYEQYF. The CDR3 DNA follows: TGCAGTGCTACCTCCTACGAGCAGTACTTC. The V call is TRBV20-1, the J call TRBJ2-7; D is unresolved. The CDR3 totals 10 residues. Germline V gene data show CDR1 as DFQATT and CDR2 as SNEGSKA (reference sequence). The V end lost 4 bases, the J end lost 0 bases, and 1 base lay between the germline ends.

This clonotype has just a few counts. The chain couples TRBV6-1 to TRBJ2-7; 9 bases match TRBD2. Germline values: CDR1 MNHNS, CDR2 SASEGT. V dropped 2 bases and J dropped 3; count of bases not matched to a gene: 5. This CDR3 is 15 amino acids long. The CDR3 region has the DNA TGTGCCAGCAGTGAACTGGCGGGAGGGGTCTACGAGCAGTACTTC. It encodes CASSELAGGVYEQYF.

This clonotype was detected ten times or more. The chain uses TRBV10-3 and TRBJ1-1; D is undetermined. Germline loops: CDR1 ENHRY, CDR2 SYGVKD. This CDR3 is 14 amino acids long. Trimming removed 2 bases from V and 3 bases from J, with 10 bases in between. CDR3 in amino acids: CAISEMERHTEAFF. Written as DNA, the CDR3 is TGTGCCATCAGTGAGATGGAGCGGCACACTGAAGCTTTCTTT.